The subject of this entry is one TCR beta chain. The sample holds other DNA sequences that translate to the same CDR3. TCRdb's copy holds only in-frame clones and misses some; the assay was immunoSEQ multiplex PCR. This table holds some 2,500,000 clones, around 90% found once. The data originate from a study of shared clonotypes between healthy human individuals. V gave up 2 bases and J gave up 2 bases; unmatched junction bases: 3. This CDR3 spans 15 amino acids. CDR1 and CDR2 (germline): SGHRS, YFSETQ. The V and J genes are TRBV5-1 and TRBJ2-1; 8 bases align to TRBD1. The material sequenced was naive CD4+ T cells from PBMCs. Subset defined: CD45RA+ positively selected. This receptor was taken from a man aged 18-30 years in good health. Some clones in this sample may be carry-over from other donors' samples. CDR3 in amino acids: CASSFGQGPYNEQFF. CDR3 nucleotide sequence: TGCGCCAGCAGCTTCGGACAGGGTCCCTACAATGAGCAGTTCTTC.